This T cell receptor (beta chain) was sequenced during a study of cytomegalovirus exposure and HLA in healthy donors. The germline gives CDR1 MRHNA, CDR2 SNTAGT. This CDR3 spans 14 amino acids. The V gene lost 7 bases and the J gene lost 6 bases, with 13 bases spanning the gap. This clone was found a few times. A multiplex PCR was run with 60 Vbeta primers and 13 Jbeta primers. The repertoire was sequenced with immunoSEQ multiplex PCR; TCRdb's copy has only in-frame clones and lacks some. Of under 150,000 clones detected, about three quarters appear once; the ten largest clones hold approximately 1.5%.

This rearrangement joins TRBV6-4 to TRBJ1-6; a possible D gene is TRBD1 (5 bases). The clonotype was recovered from a woman aged 25-40 years in good health and CMV-seronegative. The sample was PBMCs. The CDR3 DNA reads TGTGCCAGCATATCGGACACCTTTAATTCACCCCTCCACTTT. The encoded protein is CASISDTFNSPLHF.